The sequence of this TCR beta chain was determined in a study of CD8 T cells in Susac syndrome. The sequenced target, TCR beta, came from blood CD8+ and CD4+ T cells. Those who served as multiple sclerosis controls were treatment-naive patients with stable or active relapsing-remitting disease. The authors negatively isolated CD8+ and CD4+ T cells and FACS-enriched TEMRA cells. With random hexamers, roughly 0.45 to 1 ug RNA was reverse transcribed. By means of immunoSEQ multiplex PCR, TCR beta CDR3 spanning 54 Vbeta and 13 Jbeta underwent amplification. TCRdb called the immunoSEQ multiplex PCR reads again in MiXCR, with one record for every CDR3 protein. The table has 150,000 to 160,000 distinct CDR3 sequences, nearly 97% seen once. The material sequenced was CD8+ T cells from PBMCs. This TCR came from a human donor with multiple sclerosis.

The CDR3, as DNA: TGTGCCACCAGCACCACGCGACACGATACGCAGTATTTT. This translates into CATSTTRHDTQYF. The chain couples TRBV15 to TRBJ2-3; D is unresolved. Germline CDR1 and CDR2: LNHNV and YYDKDF (reference sequence). V lost 4 bases to trimming and J lost 6 bases, with 11 bases between them. CDR3 length: 13 residues.